The 28 T cell receptor beta chains given below trace back to one sample, sequenced in a study of beta chain features in type 1 diabetes listed by TCRdb under 2018. Receptor amplification or capture employed the immunoSEQ multiplex PCR assay. The High Capacity cDNA Reverse Transcription Kit was used to reverse transcribe all of the isolated RNA, meaning that expressed TCRB transcripts were what got sequenced. Here the immuneACCESS table is served through TCRdb, limited to in-frame sequences with V and J called. Missing clones are a known gap in these copies; in checked studies unresolved V genes cover under half, and the rest lacks a known reason. The sample table shows about 150,000 clones, and 11% are seen once. Around 2.1% of the sample is held by the ten biggest clonotypes. Sequenced material: central memory CD4+ T cells from blood. The receptors here all came from a man between 18 and 29 years old in good health.

The chain combines TRBV5-4 with TRBJ2-3, with D hard to call. Germline CDR1 is SGHNT and CDR2 is YYREEE (reference sequence). The CDR3 consists of 13 residues. V dropped 3 bases and J dropped 5 bases, with 10 bases sitting between them. The CDR3 nucleotides read TGTGCCAGCAGCTGGACCCCTAAAGATACGCAGTATTTT. Translation: CASSWTPKDTQYF.

The chain combines TRBV7-3 with TRBJ2-2; D gene uncertain. The ends were cut back, 4 bases at V and 6 bases at J, with 15 bases in the middle. CDR3 length: 15 residues. The germline V gene encodes CDR1 SGHTA and CDR2 FQGTGA. The CDR3 coding sequence is TGTGCCAGCAGCTCGCAGCCCCTTCTACCCGGGGAGCTGTTTTTT. It is translated as CASSSQPLLPGELFF.

This clone was picked up a small number of times. The genes are TRBV14 and TRBJ2-1; the match to TRBD2 covers 9 bases. Germline values: CDR1 SGHDN, CDR2 FVKESK. The CDR3 has 14 residues. After removal of 4 bases from V and 5 bases from J, the junction contained 3 bases not matched to a gene. The CDR3 DNA reads as TGTGCCAGCAGCCTAGCGGGAGAACACAATGAGCAGTTCTTC. Translated, it gives CASSLAGEHNEQFF.

The chain employs TRBV7-9 and TRBJ1-1; D is uncertain. Germline CDR1 SEHNR, CDR2 FQNEAQ (reference sequence). Trimming removed 2 bases from V and 1 base from J, with 5 bases in between. CDR3 length: 13 residues. This CDR3 is CASSLKWNTEAFF. Here the CDR3 DNA reads TGTGCCAGCAGCTTAAAATGGAACACTGAAGCTTTCTTT.

J is TRBJ1-2 and V is TRBV4-1; possibly TRBD1 for D (5 bases). The CDR3 runs 13 residues. Trimming stripped 3 bases from V and 6 bases from J, with 11 bases between. The germline V gene has CDR1 MGHRA and CDR2 YSYEKL. Written as DNA, the CDR3 is TGCGCCAGCAGCCAGCAGGGTCTCGATGGCTACACCTTC. The encoded protein is CASSQQGLDGYTF.

This clone came up a few times. V is TRBV30 and J is TRBJ2-5, with TRBD1 matching over 11 bases. The CDR3 totals 16 residues. After removal of 2 bases from V and 3 bases from J, the junction contained 8 bases not matched to a gene. Per germline, CDR1 GTSNPN and CDR2 SVGIG (reference sequence). The CDR3 here is CAWSQDRDRGKETQYF. CDR3 sequence (DNA): TGTGCCTGGAGTCAAGACCGGGACAGGGGGAAAGAGACCCAGTACTTC.

This clone came up a few times. The chain uses TRBV28 and TRBJ2-3, with D unresolved. The CDR3 is 11 amino acids. The germline V gene encodes CDR1 MDHEN and CDR2 SYDVKM. V gave up 5 bases and J gave up 5 bases, with 5 bases separating them. The CDR3 protein is CASSLEDTQYF. DNA of the CDR3: TGTGCCAGCAGTCTGGAAGATACGCAGTATTTT.

The table lists this clone with a few counts. This chain joins TRBV30 and TRBJ1-2; D may be TRBD1 (5 bases). From germline, CDR1 is GTSNPN and CDR2 SVGIG (reference sequence). The V end was cut by 2 bases, the J end by 5 bases, with 18 bases between. There are 15 residues in the CDR3. The CDR3 region has the DNA TGTGCCTGGAGTCTACGCGGTCAGGGAATTTATGGCTACACCTTC. Translated, it gives CAWSLRGQGIYGYTF. Together with reference TRBV30 and TRBJ1-2, the CDR3 gives the full variable domain: SQTIHQWPATLVQPVGSPLSLECTVEGTSNPNLYWYRQAAGRGLQLLFYSVGIGQISSEVPQNLSASRPQDRQFILSSKKLLLSDSGFYLCAWSLRGQGIYGYTFGSGTRLTVV.

This clone was picked up a small number of times. The CDR3 DNA sequence: TGCGCCAGCAGCCAGCTAACCCGGGGGGCAGATACGCAGTATTTT. This gives the protein CASSQLTRGADTQYF. V gene TRBV4-3 combines with J gene TRBJ2-3; TRBD2 matches at 7 bases. The length of the CDR3 is 15 residues. Germline V gene data show CDR1 as LGHNA and CDR2 as YSLEER. V lost 3 bases and J lost 4; bases outside the gene matches: 7.

The rearrangement uses TRBV4-2 and TRBJ2-3; 13 bases agree with TRBD2. This CDR3 is built from 19 residues. V lost 0 bases and J lost 1; bases outside the gene matches: 7. From germline, CDR1 is LGHNA and CDR2 YNFKEQ. The CDR3 bases are TGTGCCAGCAGCCAAGATCAACTAGCGGGGGGGCTGCGCACAGATACGCAGTATTTT. Encoded protein: CASSQDQLAGGLRTDTQYF.

The V call is TRBV2, the J call TRBJ2-3; 7 nucleotides line up with TRBD2. The CDR3 runs to 13 residues. Trimming at V came to 5 bases and at J to 6 bases, leaving 5 bases not matched to a gene. CDR1 and CDR2 from the germline V gene are SNHLY and FYNNEI. CDR3 DNA: TGTGCCAGCAGTACCACGCGGGGGGATACGCAGTATTTT. Amino acid sequence: CASSTTRGDTQYF.

This clone was seen a handful of times. This sequence joins TRBV5-1 and TRBJ1-1; 10 bases are a match to TRBD1. CDR1 and CDR2 from the germline V gene are SGHRS and YFSETQ. The CDR3 loop spans 16 amino acids. V was pared by 0 bases and J by 4 bases, with 6 bases of the junction left unmatched. The CDR3 DNA sequence: TGCGCCAGCAGCTTGGGGTGGGACAGGGGTAGCACTGAAGCTTTCTTT. As protein: CASSLGWDRGSTEAFF. Drawing the rest from reference TRBV5-1 and TRBJ1-1, the complete variable domain is KAGVTQTPRYLIKTRGQQVTLSCSPISGHRSVSWYQQTPGQGLQFLFEYFSETQRNKGNFPGRFSGRQFSNSRSEMNVSTLELGDSALYLCASSLGWDRGSTEAFFGQGTRLTVV.

This clone was detected only a few times. The gene calls are TRBV7-9 and TRBJ1-1; a weak D match, TRBD1 (6 bases). The CDR3 spans 13 residues. The germline gives CDR1 SEHNR, CDR2 FQNEAQ (reference sequence). Trimming pared 3 bases from V and 4 bases from J, leaving 9 bases between. CDR3 amino acids: CASSFRGATEAFF. CDR3 DNA: TGTGCCAGCAGCTTTCGGGGGGCCACTGAAGCTTTCTTT.

This clone has more than one count but fewer than ten. The chain links TRBV29-1 to TRBJ1-2; no clear D gene. This CDR3 contains 13 residues. V was shortened by 4 bases and J by 5 bases, with 14 bases between the two germline ends. Germline lookup yields CDR1 SQVTM and CDR2 ANQGSEA. CDR3 sequence: CSVGSSVAYGYTF. The CDR3 nucleotides are TGCAGCGTTGGGTCGTCGGTCGCGTATGGCTACACCTTC.

This chain uses TRBV6-4 with TRBJ2-2; D is unclear. Trimming left V 11 bases short and J 0 bases short, with 16 bases between. CDR3 length equals 15 residues. Germline V gene sequence: CDR1 MRHNA, CDR2 SNTAGT. This CDR3 reads CACSAGGTNTGELFF. The CDR3 DNA reads as TGTGCCTGCTCCGCAGGCGGCACGAACACCGGGGAGCTGTTTTTT.

The chain joins TRBV7-2 to TRBJ2-7; 12 bases are a match to TRBD2. In germline, CDR1 is SGHTA, CDR2 FQGNSA. J lost 5 bases, V lost 4 bases, and 15 bases had no gene match. The CDR3 is made up of 18 amino acids. In nucleotides, the CDR3 is TGTGCCAGCAGCTCGAGAGGACTAGCGGGGACCTCTAGGAACGAGCAGTACTTC. Protein sequence: CASSSRGLAGTSRNEQYF.

This clone was seen only a few times. The same CDR3 also results from other DNA sequences found in this sample. The chain has TRBV5-1 and TRBJ2-3; no clear D. Germline lookup yields CDR1 SGHRS and CDR2 YFSETQ. V lost 0 bases and J 3 bases, leaving 5 bases between the germline ends. The CDR3 length is 13 residues. The CDR3 DNA is TGCGCCAGCAGCTTGGGTGGGACAGATACGCAGTATTTT. As protein: CASSLGGTDTQYF.

This sequence joins TRBV6-5 and TRBJ1-6; TRBD1 might be the D (5 bases). V lost 2 bases to trimming and J lost 7 bases, with 12 bases between them. The germline V gene has CDR1 MNHEY and CDR2 SVGAGI. The CDR3 is made up of 15 amino acids. For the CDR3, the DNA is TGTGCCAGCAGTTACAAGCGGGGCTCCAATTCACCCCTCCACTTT. It codes for CASSYKRGSNSPLHF.

This clone was observed at least ten times. The chain joins TRBV7-2 to TRBJ2-7, with 12 nucleotides matching TRBD2. The V gene's germline CDR1 is SGHTA and CDR2 FQGNSA. V lost 5 bases and J lost 6; bases outside the gene matches: 11. The CDR3 length is 16 residues. In DNA form, the CDR3 reads TGTGCCAGCAGCCCCCCGACTAGCGGGAGCAATCCCGAGCAGTACTTC. Residues: CASSPPTSGSNPEQYF.

This clone occurred a few times. The CDR3 DNA reads TGTGCCAGCAGTTTATACGGGGGAGGGACAGATACGCAGTATTTT. This sequence encodes CASSLYGGGTDTQYF. This rearrangement joins TRBV28 to TRBJ2-3, with 7 positions matching TRBD2. The length of the CDR3 is 15 residues. With V trimmed by 1 base and J by 3 bases, 4 bases remained unmatched. Germline values: CDR1 MDHEN, CDR2 SYDVKM.

This clone appeared a few times. This chain links TRBV29-1 with TRBJ2-5; TRBD1 matches 8 bases. The V gene end was trimmed by 8 bases and the J gene end by 2 bases; junction bases not matched to a gene: 4. Germline lookup yields CDR1 SQVTM and CDR2 ANQGSEA. This CDR3 region has 12 residues. The CDR3 DNA reads TGCAGCTTCAGACAGGGGCAAGAGACCCAGTACTTC. It translates to CSFRQGQETQYF.

This chain uses TRBV28 with TRBJ2-5, with D maybe TRBD1 (5 bases). The CDR3 runs 15 residues. V lost 5 bases and J lost 4, with 17 bases in between. Per the germline V gene, CDR1 is MDHEN and CDR2 is SYDVKM. The CDR3: CASSRPTGQGETQYF. The DNA of the CDR3 is TGTGCCAGCAGTCGACCCACGGGCCAGGGAGAGACCCAGTACTTC.

CDR3 loop: CSVEVRGNSGANVLTF. The CDR3 DNA reads as TGCAGCGTTGAAGTAAGGGGGAACTCTGGGGCCAACGTCCTGACTTTC. This chain joins TRBV29-1 and TRBJ2-6, with a weak D call TRBD1 (6 bases). Germline assignment: CDR1 SQVTM and CDR2 ANQGSEA. The CDR3 length is 16 residues. V was clipped by 1 base and J by 0 bases, with 10 bases between them.

This clone turned up a few times. The chain is built from TRBV9 and TRBJ2-2; no firm D call. V lost 3 bases, J lost 5 bases, and 11 bases lay in between. The CDR3 contains 14 residues. Germline lookup yields CDR1 SGDLS and CDR2 YYNGEE. This chain's CDR3 is CASSGVFGTGELFF. The CDR3, as DNA: TGTGCCAGCAGCGGAGTTTTTGGGACCGGGGAGCTGTTTTTT.

V is TRBV28 and J is TRBJ2-1; TRBD2 agrees at 7 bases. This CDR3 region has 14 residues. V trimming: 7 bases; J trimming: 6 bases; junction bases outside the gene matches: 9. The germline V gene has CDR1 MDHEN and CDR2 SYDVKM. The CDR3 reads CASILSGTPNEQFF. In nucleotides, the CDR3 is TGTGCCAGCATCCTGAGCGGGACTCCCAATGAGCAGTTCTTC.

This clone showed up just a few times. The rearrangement joins TRBV7-9 to TRBJ2-7; no definite D call. The ends were cut back, 3 bases at V and 2 bases at J, with 11 bases in the middle. Germline CDR1 reads SEHNR; CDR2 reads FQNEAQ (reference sequence). The CDR3 is 14 residues long. CDR3 bases: TGTGCCAGCAGCTTTTCACAGCGCCCCTACGAGCAGTACTTC. Amino acid sequence: CASSFSQRPYEQYF.

This clone was detected only a few times. The V gene is TRBV5-4, the J gene TRBJ2-1; 11 nucleotides match TRBD1. CDR1 and CDR2 (germline): SGHNT, YYREEE (reference sequence). V lost 0 bases, J lost 4 bases, and 6 bases stayed unmatched. The CDR3 contains 17 residues. This chain's CDR3 is CASSLGSGTGGYNEQFF. CDR3 DNA: TGTGCCAGCAGCTTGGGATCCGGGACAGGGGGTTACAATGAGCAGTTCTTC.

This clone was counted a few times. CDR3 loop: CASSLGVGRSCFF. Written as DNA, the CDR3 is TGTGCCAGCAGCCTCGGCGTCGGCAGGAGCTGTTTCTTC. The J gene is TRBJ2-1, the V gene TRBV6-5, with D uncertain. CDR3 length: 13 amino acids. Germline V gives CDR1 MNHEY, CDR2 SVGAGI. The germline V and J ends were trimmed by 6 bases and 16 bases, with 22 bases remaining between them.